Presented here are 30 T cell receptor beta chains from one specimen sequenced in a study of vaccination effects on CD4 cells after COVID-19. Which antigens these TCRs recognize remains unknown. The culture ran for roughly ten days before CD4+ T cells were isolated. Sequenced by immunoSEQ multiplex PCR; TCRdb stores in-frame clones only, minus some. The data contain about 66,000 clones, approximately 72% of them singletons. The sequences come from CD4+ T cells from PBMCs cultured without peptide, collected before COVID-19 vaccination. The receptors shown here come from a human donor who had a prior SARS-CoV-2 infection.

This chain links TRBV4-3 with TRBJ1-4, with 7 nucleotides matching TRBD1. Germline assignment: CDR1 LGHNA and CDR2 YSLEER. This CDR3 comprises 13 residues. J was trimmed by 15 bases and V by 3 bases; bases with no gene match: 10. The CDR3 sequence: CASSHGRGLEVFF. The CDR3 region has the DNA TGCGCCAGCAGCCATGGGAGGGGGCTAGAGGTGTTTTTT.

The chain employs TRBV2 and TRBJ1-1, with D possibly matching TRBD1 (5 bases). Germline V gene data show CDR1 as SNHLY and CDR2 as FYNNEI. CDR3 size: 18 residues. The V end was cut by 3 bases, the J end by 11 bases, with 31 bases between. CDR3 bases: TGTGCCAGCAGTGATCGGGGACTGCCGAGGACGATGGGTCTTCCGGCTTTCTTT. Its protein is CASSDRGLPRTMGLPAFF. The full variable domain, in which reference TRBV2 and TRBJ1-1 provide the parts outside the CDR3, is EPEVTQTPSHQVTQMGQEVILRCVPISNHLYFYWYRQILGQKVEFLVSFYNNEISEKSEIFDDQFSVERPDGSNFTLKIRSTKLEDSAMYFCASSDRGLPRTMGLPAFFGQGTRLTVV.

This sequence joins TRBV5-4 and TRBJ2-5, with TRBD1 matching 7 bases. The CDR3 contains 13 residues. Germline trimming cut 4 bases from V and 4 bases from J; bases unmatched to any gene: 4. Germline assignment: CDR1 SGHNT and CDR2 YYREEE (reference sequence). CDR3 sequence reads: CASSATGVETQYF. The CDR3 region has the DNA TGTGCCAGCAGCGCTACAGGGGTAGAGACCCAGTACTTC.

V is TRBV5-8 and J is TRBJ2-5; a weak D match, TRBD1 (6 bases). The CDR3 is made up of 15 amino acids. From germline, CDR1 is SGHTS and CDR2 YDEGEE. The V end lost 4 bases, the J end lost 4 bases, and 17 bases lay between the germline ends. The DNA for the CDR3 is TGTGCCAGCAGCCTCCGCAAGGGGGATAGAGAGACCCAGTACTTC. This gives the protein CASSLRKGDRETQYF.

Only one count was recorded for this clone. The V gene is TRBV7-2, the J gene TRBJ2-6; TRBD2 matches at 12 bases. The CDR3 has 18 residues. Germline CDR1 and CDR2: SGHTA and FQGNSA. V was pared by 5 bases and J by 0 bases, with 5 bases of the junction left unmatched. The CDR3 sequence is CASSELAGGNSGANVLTF. The CDR3 nucleotides read TGTGCCAGCAGCGAACTAGCGGGGGGAAACTCTGGGGCCAACGTCCTGACTTTC.

This clone has more than one count but fewer than ten. This chain links TRBV4-1 with TRBJ2-1; possibly TRBD2 for D (5 bases). Germline loops: CDR1 MGHRA, CDR2 YSYEKL. The CDR3 length is 17 residues. Deletions cut 1 base from V and 0 bases from J, with 13 bases between. CDR3 amino acids: CASSQGWASRSYNEQFF. Written as DNA, the CDR3 is TGCGCCAGCAGCCAAGGATGGGCTAGCCGCTCCTACAATGAGCAGTTCTTC.

This clone was picked up a small number of times. This chain uses TRBV6-6 with TRBJ1-1, with 7 bases matching TRBD1. V was pared by 7 bases and J by 1 base, with 6 bases of the junction left unmatched. CDR3 length equals 14 residues. Germline values: CDR1 MNHNY, CDR2 SVGAGI (reference sequence). CDR3 region: CASIRGTENTEAFF. CDR3 bases: TGTGCCAGCATACGAGGGACAGAGAACACTGAAGCTTTCTTT.

In its sample, this clone was seen once. V gene TRBV4-2 combines with J gene TRBJ2-7, with D perhaps matching TRBD1 or TRBD2 (5 bases each). The CDR3 covers 15 residues. The germline CDR1 and CDR2 sequences are LGHNA and YNFKEQ. V was pared by 4 bases and J by 6 bases, with 19 bases between. The CDR3 nucleotides read TGTGCCAGCAGCCGTGATCTGGGGGATGCTGGCGAGCAGTACTTC. Protein: CASSRDLGDAGEQYF.

This chain links TRBV3-1 (or the pseudogene TRBV3-2) with TRBJ1-2, with 9 bases that match TRBD1. This CDR3 has 15 amino acids. The J segment lost 4 bases and the V segment lost 1 base, leaving 4 bases of the junction unmatched. Germline assignment: CDR1 LGHDT and CDR2 YNNKEL (reference sequence). CDR3 DNA sequence: TGTGCCAGCAGCCAAGGACAGGGGGGGGTCTATGGCTACACCTTC. Translation: CASSQGQGGVYGYTF.

V is TRBV11-2 and J is TRBJ1-4; maybe TRBD1 (5 bases). The CDR3 is made up of 15 amino acids. V lost 2 bases to trimming and J lost 3 bases, with 10 bases between them. Per germline, CDR1 SGHAT and CDR2 FQNNGV. The CDR3 sequence: CASSLRGAANEKLFF. CDR3 coding DNA: TGTGCCAGCAGCTTAAGAGGGGCAGCTAATGAAAAACTGTTTTTT.

This clone occurred a few times. The gene calls are TRBV5-5 and TRBJ1-6; D remains ambiguous. V was shortened by 3 bases and J by 0 bases, with 13 bases between the two germline ends. Per the germline V gene, CDR1 is SGHKS and CDR2 is YYEKEE (reference sequence). CDR3 length: 17 residues. This CDR3 reads CASSSIIQSSYNSPLHF. The CDR3 coding sequence is TGTGCCAGCAGCTCGATCATCCAAAGCTCCTATAATTCACCCCTCCACTTT.

The V call is TRBV5-4, the J call TRBJ2-3; a weak D match, TRBD1 (6 bases). The CDR3 has 13 amino acids. The V end lost 6 bases, the J end lost 2 bases, and 10 bases lay between the germline ends. The germline CDR1 and CDR2 sequences are SGHNT and YYREEE (reference sequence). CDR3 DNA: TGTGCCAGCACCCGGGACACCACAGATACGCAGTATTTT. Encoded protein: CASTRDTTDTQYF.

The chain has TRBV2 and TRBJ2-1; 14 positions match TRBD2. Germline CDR1 reads SNHLY; CDR2 reads FYNNEI. V lost 6 bases and J lost 7; bases outside the gene matches: 8. This CDR3 spans 16 amino acids. This CDR3 reads CASRRRTSGGKNEQFF. The CDR3 nucleotides are TGTGCCAGCAGGAGAAGGACTAGCGGGGGGAAAAATGAGCAGTTCTTC.

The chain combines TRBV25-1 with TRBJ2-3, with 9 bases lining up with TRBD1. V gave up 2 bases and J gave up 4 bases; unmatched junction bases: 10. From germline, CDR1 is MGHDK and CDR2 SYGVNS. The CDR3 has 17 residues. This chain's CDR3 is CASSEPLGQGRPDTQYF. The DNA of the CDR3 is TGTGCCAGCAGTGAACCCCTGGGACAGGGAAGGCCAGATACGCAGTATTTT.

V is TRBV19 and J is TRBJ2-1; TRBD1 agrees at 7 bases. The CDR3 is 16 amino acids. The germline gives CDR1 LNHDA, CDR2 SQIVND (reference sequence). The trim removed 0 bases at V and 2 bases at J, leaving 4 bases unmatched. CDR3 nucleotides: TGTGCCAGTAGTATAGAGACAGGGCGGACCTACAATGAGCAGTTCTTC. Translating gives CASSIETGRTYNEQFF.

The CDR3 region is CASSLHPGTSGLFYEQYF. CDR3 DNA sequence: TGCGCCAGCAGCCTCCACCCCGGGACTAGCGGGTTGTTCTACGAGCAGTACTTC. J is TRBJ2-7 and V is TRBV4-3, with 12 bases that match TRBD2. The length of the CDR3 is 18 residues. Germline CDR1 LGHNA, CDR2 YSLEER. J lost 3 bases, V lost 4 bases, and 13 bases had no gene match.

This clone was found a few times. The V gene is TRBV7-7, the J gene TRBJ2-1, with TRBD1 matching 11 bases. The CDR3 runs to 15 residues. Germline V gene lookup returns CDR1 SSHAT and CDR2 FNYEAQ (reference sequence). CDR3 in amino acids: CASALGQGVYNEQFF. Here the CDR3 DNA reads TGTGCTAGCGCCCTGGGACAGGGGGTATACAATGAGCAGTTCTTC.

CDR3 DNA sequence: TGTGCCATCAGTCGACTAGCGGGAGATGGCGAGCAGTACTTC. Its translation is CAISRLAGDGEQYF. V usage is TRBV10-3 and J usage is TRBJ2-7; 12 positions agree with TRBD2. Looked up from germline, CDR1 is ENHRY and CDR2 is SYGVKD. The CDR3 loop spans 14 amino acids. V lost 5 bases, J lost 6 bases, and 5 bases stayed unmatched.

The chain couples TRBV7-8 to TRBJ2-1, with D tentatively TRBD1 or TRBD2 (5 bases each). CDR1 is SGHVS and CDR2 is FQNEAQ in the germline V gene. This CDR3 region has 15 residues. V gave up 1 base and J gave up 0 bases, with 7 bases separating them. The CDR3 DNA reads as TGTGCCAGCAGCTTAGATGGGGGCTCCTACAATGAGCAGTTCTTC. Translated: CASSLDGGSYNEQFF.

V is TRBV30 and J is TRBJ2-5; no reliable D call. Germline lookup yields CDR1 GTSNPN and CDR2 SVGIG (reference sequence). The CDR3 has 13 residues. Deletions cut 1 base from V and 2 bases from J, with 8 bases between. CDR3 sequence reads: CAWSGGLQETQYF. As DNA, the CDR3 is TGTGCCTGGAGTGGTGGGCTGCAAGAGACCCAGTACTTC. Combining the CDR3 with reference TRBV30 and TRBJ2-5 gives the whole variable domain SQTIHQWPATLVQPVGSPLSLECTVEGTSNPNLYWYRQAAGRGLQLLFYSVGIGQISSEVPQNLSASRPQDRQFILSSKKLLLSDSGFYLCAWSGGLQETQYFGPGTRLLVL.

The rearrangement joins TRBV2 to TRBJ1-1; D is ambiguous. CDR1 and CDR2 (germline): SNHLY, FYNNEI. This CDR3 is built from 13 residues. The ends were cut back, 2 bases at V and 3 bases at J, with 7 bases in the middle. The CDR3 DNA reads TGTGCCAGCAGTGAATTTCGGCACACTGAAGCTTTCTTT. Translation: CASSEFRHTEAFF.

This clone came up a few times. The rearrangement uses TRBV7-3 and TRBJ2-7; D is perhaps TRBD2 (6 bases). CDR1 is SGHTA and CDR2 is FQGTGA in the germline V gene. V lost 5 bases, J lost 7 bases, and 15 bases lay in between. This CDR3 has 13 amino acids. The CDR3 region is CASSPNWGREQYF. CDR3 coding DNA: TGTGCCAGCAGCCCTAACTGGGGGAGGGAGCAGTACTTC.

The chain recombines TRBV11-2 with TRBJ1-1; tentative D call: TRBD1 (5 bases). The CDR3 runs to 17 residues. The germline V gene encodes CDR1 SGHAT and CDR2 FQNNGV. The V end was cut by 1 base, the J end by 1 base, with 16 bases between. The CDR3 region is CASSLGRGLRTNTEAFF. CDR3 coding DNA: TGTGCCAGCAGCTTAGGGCGGGGACTTAGGACGAACACTGAAGCTTTCTTT.

This clone was observed once. One junction end does not reproduce the germline sequence, and a read error may be involved. The same CDR3 can be traced to other DNA sequences in this sample. The J gene is TRBJ2-3, the V gene TRBV27; TRBD1 or TRBD2 may be the D gene (5 bases each). Germline V gene sequence: CDR1 MNHEY, CDR2 SMNVEV (reference sequence). The CDR3 covers 13 residues. In DNA, the CDR3 is TGCGCCAGCTCCCCTGTGGGGGTGGATACGCAGTATTTT. It codes for CASSPVGVDTQYF.

The genes are TRBV11-2 and TRBJ1-2; 8 bases are shared with TRBD1. Germline trimming cut 5 bases from V and 8 bases from J; bases unmatched to any gene: 10. The germline gives CDR1 SGHAT, CDR2 FQNNGV. This CDR3 is built from 14 residues. CDR3 bases: TGTGCCAGCAGCCCGGACAGGGTACGAGGCGGCTACACCTTC. Its protein is CASSPDRVRGGYTF. The whole variable domain, remainder taken from reference TRBV11-2 and TRBJ1-2, is EAGVAQSPRYKIIEKRQSVAFWCNPISGHATLYWYQQILGQGPKLLIQFQNNGVVDDSQLPKDRFSAERLKGVDSTLKIQPAKLEDSAVYLCASSPDRVRGGYTFGSGTRLTVV.

The chain uses TRBV7-9 and TRBJ1-3, with no clear D. This CDR3 has 14 amino acids. The V end lost 3 bases, the J end lost 0 bases, and 6 bases lay between the germline ends. The V gene's germline CDR1 is SEHNR and CDR2 FQNEAQ (reference sequence). CDR3 sequence reads: CASSFVFSGNTIYF. DNA of the CDR3: TGTGCCAGCAGCTTCGTGTTCTCTGGAAACACCATATATTTT.

The rearrangement links TRBV11-3 to TRBJ2-4; 7 nucleotides align to TRBD2. With V trimmed by 3 bases and J by 7 bases, 12 bases remained unmatched. From germline, CDR1 is SGHNT and CDR2 YENEEA. The CDR3 consists of 16 residues. CDR3 coding DNA: TGTGCCAGCAGCTTCGGGGGGTCCCTCGAAATGAACATTCAGTACTTC. Its translation: CASSFGGSLEMNIQYF.

The chain links TRBV2 to TRBJ2-4; D is ambiguous. V shed 7 bases and J shed 6 bases, with 10 bases lying between them. The CDR3 consists of 12 residues. Germline V CDR1 and CDR2: SNHLY, FYNNEI. This CDR3 is CASKADRNIQYF. The CDR3, as DNA: TGTGCCAGCAAAGCAGATAGAAACATTCAGTACTTC.

The rearrangement uses TRBV12-1 and TRBJ2-7; TRBD2, as called in the table, went unchecked against the DNA. TRBV12-1 is noted as a pseudogene. The CDR3 loop spans 14 amino acids. The CDR3 sequence: CASNERERSYEQYF. In nucleotides, the CDR3 is TGTGCCAGCAACGAGCGGGAAAGATCCTACGAGCAGTACTTC.

The gene calls are TRBV7-9 and TRBJ2-3; D is uncertain. This CDR3 region has 15 residues. Germline-derived CDR1 and CDR2 are SEHNR and FQNEAQ (reference sequence). Between the trimmed V and J ends, which lost 1 base and 0 bases, there was a span of 8 bases. In DNA, the CDR3 is TGTGCCAGCAGCTTAGTCTTGGCTAGCACAGATACGCAGTATTTT. It specifies CASSLVLASTDTQYF.